Each of the 13 T cell receptor beta chains below was sequenced from the same sample in a study of T cells after yellow fever vaccination. MiXCR, run by TCRdb on the 5' RACE reads, gives a single entry per CDR3 protein. The sample lists about 360,000 distinct CDR3 sequences, 6% to 8% occurring once. The sequences come from PBMCs, collected 5 days after the yellow fever booster vaccination. The receptor source for this set is a man in his thirties or forties who received the YFV17D yellow fever vaccine.

Of note for this clonotype: Germline and junction disagree at one end, which may indicate a read error. V usage is TRBV6-1 and J usage is TRBJ1-3; D remains unclear. This CDR3 is 14 amino acids long. The germline gives CDR1 MNHNS, CDR2 SASEGT. The CDR3 coding sequence is TGTGCCAGCACTGAATACCTCGGAGGAAACACCATATATTTT. Translating gives CASTEYLGGNTIYF.

The chain joins TRBV7-3 to TRBJ2-2; no definite D call. Trimming stripped 2 bases from V and 6 bases from J, with 10 bases between. Germline V gene sequence: CDR1 SGHTA, CDR2 FQGTGA. The CDR3 length is 14 residues. The CDR3 region has the DNA TGTGCCAGCAGCTTAGGCGAAGCGCCCGGGGAGCTGTTTTTT. The encoded protein is CASSLGEAPGELFF.

CDR3 DNA sequence: TGTGCCTGGGTTCGGGAGGACTCCGGGGAGCTGTTTTTT. Translated: CAWVREDSGELFF. The chain uses TRBV30 and TRBJ2-2, with 7 bases that match TRBD2. CDR3 length: 13 amino acids. The V gene's germline CDR1 is GTSNPN and CDR2 SVGIG (reference sequence). With V trimmed by 5 bases and J by 6 bases, 6 bases remained unmatched.

CDR3 nucleotides: TGCGCCAGCAGCCAAGGGAGGGGGGGGTATAATTCACCCCTCCACTTT. It specifies CASSQGRGGYNSPLHF. The rearrangement links TRBV4-3 to TRBJ1-6; D is perhaps TRBD1 (6 bases). The CDR3 length is 16 residues. Per the germline V gene, CDR1 is LGHNA and CDR2 is YSLEER. With 1 base removed from V and 4 bases from J, the gap between germline ends came to 11 bases.

This clonotype came up many times. The chain is built from TRBV21-1 and TRBJ2-7; the table's D gene call, TRBD1, was not cross checked with the DNA. TRBV21-1 is a pseudogene. This CDR3 region has 18 residues. The CDR3 DNA follows: TGTGCCAGCAGCAAAGCGCTGAGTTTTGGGACAGGGTTCGACGAGCAGTACTTC. It yields the protein CASSKALSFGTGFDEQYF.

The chain joins TRBV5-4 to TRBJ2-1, with 10 nucleotides matching TRBD2. The CDR3 sequence is 15 residues long. V shed 3 bases, J shed 9 bases, and the junction held 9 bases outside the gene matches. Germline loops: CDR1 SGHNT, CDR2 YYREEE (reference sequence). The CDR3 region is CASSSTSGTVGEQFF. The CDR3 coding sequence is TGTGCCAGCAGCTCAACTAGCGGGACTGTGGGTGAGCAGTTCTTC.

Here the CDR3 DNA reads TGCAGTGCTAGAGATAGCGGGAGGCCCACAGATACGCAGTATTTT. Translation gives CSARDSGRPTDTQYF. The rearrangement uses TRBV20-1 and TRBJ2-3; TRBD2 aligns across 10 bases. With V trimmed by 0 bases and J by 2 bases, 2 bases remained unmatched. The CDR3 is 15 amino acids. Per the germline V gene, CDR1 is DFQATT and CDR2 is SNEGSKA (reference sequence).

Ten or more counts support this clonotype. V is TRBV29-1 and J is TRBJ2-1; 7 nucleotides agree with TRBD2. In germline, CDR1 is SQVTM, CDR2 ANQGSEA. CDR3 length: 15 amino acids. V lost 5 bases and J lost 0; bases outside the gene matches: 7. CDR3 sequence: CSVLGAGDSYNEQFF. The CDR3 DNA follows: TGCAGCGTTTTGGGCGCGGGAGACTCCTACAATGAGCAGTTCTTC.

This clonotype was counted a few times. This chain uses TRBV5-6 with TRBJ2-1; the match to TRBD2 covers 11 bases. J lost 7 bases, V lost 2 bases, and 8 bases had no gene match. The CDR3 is 16 amino acids. Germline V gene lookup returns CDR1 SGHDT and CDR2 YYEEEE. The CDR3: CASSFIAGGPWNEQFF. The CDR3 DNA reads as TGTGCCAGCAGCTTTATAGCGGGAGGGCCTTGGAATGAGCAGTTCTTC.

V and J are TRBV5-6 and TRBJ2-2; TRBD2 aligns across 13 bases. CDR1 SGHDT and CDR2 YYEEEE come from the germline V gene. The CDR3 has 20 residues. V shed 0 bases, J shed 5 bases, and the junction held 13 bases outside the gene matches. CDR3 residues: CASSLARLAGGNAGTGELFF. The CDR3 DNA sequence: TGTGCCAGCAGCTTGGCCAGACTAGCGGGAGGTAACGCGGGGACCGGGGAGCTGTTTTTT.

This chain uses TRBV7-3 with TRBJ2-3; 8 bases match TRBD2. CDR3 length equals 14 residues. J lost 3 bases, V lost 6 bases, and 5 bases had no gene match. The germline V gene has CDR1 SGHTA and CDR2 FQGTGA. In DNA, the CDR3 is TGTGCCAGCAGTGCGGGAGGAAAAACAGATACGCAGTATTTT. Amino acid sequence: CASSAGGKTDTQYF.

This clonotype has more than one count but fewer than ten. The J gene is TRBJ2-5, the V gene TRBV25-1; the D gene is possibly TRBD2 (6 bases). CDR1 is MGHDK, CDR2 SYGVNS, per germline. The CDR3 runs 15 residues. Trimming cost V 3 bases and J 5 bases, with 16 bases left between them. Written as DNA, the CDR3 is TGTGCCAGCAGTGACCTGGGGGGAAGTGGGGAGACCCAGTACTTC. This codes for CASSDLGGSGETQYF.

The V call is TRBV20-1, the J call TRBJ2-1; 11 bases agree with TRBD2. The CDR3 sequence is 15 residues long. Germline values: CDR1 DFQATT, CDR2 SNEGSKA (reference sequence). Trimming at V came to 0 bases and at J to 10 bases, leaving 8 bases not matched to a gene. CDR3 in amino acids: CSAREWASGGREQFF. The CDR3 coding sequence is TGCAGTGCTAGAGAGTGGGCTAGCGGGGGGCGGGAGCAGTTCTTC.